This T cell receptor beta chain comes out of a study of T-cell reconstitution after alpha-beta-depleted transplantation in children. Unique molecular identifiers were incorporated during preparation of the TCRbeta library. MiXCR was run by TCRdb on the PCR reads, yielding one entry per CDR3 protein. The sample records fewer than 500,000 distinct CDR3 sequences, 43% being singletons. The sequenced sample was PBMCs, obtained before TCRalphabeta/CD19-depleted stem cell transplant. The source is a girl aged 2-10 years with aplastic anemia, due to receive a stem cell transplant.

The CDR3 sequence is CASILNSRGLGGYTF. The CDR3 coding sequence is TGTGCCAGCATCCTAAATTCCAGGGGGCTGGGTGGCTACACCTTC. V and J are TRBV5-6 and TRBJ1-2, with 8 nucleotides matching TRBD1. The CDR3 has 15 amino acids. Per the germline V gene, CDR1 is SGHDT and CDR2 is YYEEEE. The V segment lost 6 bases and the J segment 7 bases; nucleotides outside the gene matches: 14.